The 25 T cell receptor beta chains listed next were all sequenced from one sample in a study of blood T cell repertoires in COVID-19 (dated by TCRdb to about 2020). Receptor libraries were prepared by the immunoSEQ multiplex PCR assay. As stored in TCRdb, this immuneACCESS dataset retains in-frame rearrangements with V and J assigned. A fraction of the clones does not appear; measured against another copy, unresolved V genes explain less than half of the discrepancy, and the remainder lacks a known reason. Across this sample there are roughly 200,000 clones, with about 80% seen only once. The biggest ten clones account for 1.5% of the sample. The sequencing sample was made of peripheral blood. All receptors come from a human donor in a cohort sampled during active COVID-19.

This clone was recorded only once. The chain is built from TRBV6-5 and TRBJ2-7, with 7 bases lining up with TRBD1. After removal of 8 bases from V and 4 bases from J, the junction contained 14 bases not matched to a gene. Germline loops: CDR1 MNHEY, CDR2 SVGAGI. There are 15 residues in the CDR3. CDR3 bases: TGTGCCAGCGGGTCTGCGACAGGGCTCCAATACGAGCAGTACTTC. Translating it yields CASGSATGLQYEQYF.

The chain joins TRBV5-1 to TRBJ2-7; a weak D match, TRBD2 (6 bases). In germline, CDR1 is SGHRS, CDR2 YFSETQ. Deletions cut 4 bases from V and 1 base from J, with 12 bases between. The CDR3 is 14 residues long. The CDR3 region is CASSVQEGSYEQYF. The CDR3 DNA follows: TGCGCCAGCAGCGTACAGGAGGGTTCCTACGAGCAGTACTTC. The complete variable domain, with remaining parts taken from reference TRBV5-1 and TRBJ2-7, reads KAGVTQTPRYLIKTRGQQVTLSCSPISGHRSVSWYQQTPGQGLQFLFEYFSETQRNKGNFPGRFSGRQFSNSRSEMNVSTLELGDSALYLCASSVQEGSYEQYFGPGTRLTVT.

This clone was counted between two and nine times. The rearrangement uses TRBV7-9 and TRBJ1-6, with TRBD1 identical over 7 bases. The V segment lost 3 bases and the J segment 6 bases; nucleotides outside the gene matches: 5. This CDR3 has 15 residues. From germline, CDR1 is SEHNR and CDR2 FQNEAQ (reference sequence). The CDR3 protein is CASSLGTGANSPLHF. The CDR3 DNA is TGTGCCAGCAGCTTGGGTACAGGGGCTAATTCACCCCTCCACTTT.

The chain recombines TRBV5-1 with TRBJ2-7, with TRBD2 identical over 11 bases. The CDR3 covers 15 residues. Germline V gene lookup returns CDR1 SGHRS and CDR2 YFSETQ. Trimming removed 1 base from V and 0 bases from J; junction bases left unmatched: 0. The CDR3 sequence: CASSLTSGSSYEQYF. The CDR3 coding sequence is TGCGCCAGCAGCTTGACTAGCGGGAGCTCCTACGAGCAGTACTTC.

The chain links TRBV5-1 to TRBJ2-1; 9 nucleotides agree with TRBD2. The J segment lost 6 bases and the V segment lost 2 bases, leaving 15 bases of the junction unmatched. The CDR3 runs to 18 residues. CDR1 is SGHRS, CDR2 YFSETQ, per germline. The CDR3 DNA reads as TGCGCCAGCAGCTTTGGGGCCCTGGCGGGAGGGAGTCGCAATGAGCAGTTCTTC. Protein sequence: CASSFGALAGGSRNEQFF.

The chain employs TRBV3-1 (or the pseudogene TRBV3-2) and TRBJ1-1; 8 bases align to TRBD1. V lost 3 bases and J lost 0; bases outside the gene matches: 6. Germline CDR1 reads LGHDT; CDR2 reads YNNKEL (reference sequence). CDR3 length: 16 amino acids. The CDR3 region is CASSHTDRDMNTEAFF. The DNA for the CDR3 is TGTGCCAGCAGCCACACGGACAGGGACATGAACACTGAAGCTTTCTTT.

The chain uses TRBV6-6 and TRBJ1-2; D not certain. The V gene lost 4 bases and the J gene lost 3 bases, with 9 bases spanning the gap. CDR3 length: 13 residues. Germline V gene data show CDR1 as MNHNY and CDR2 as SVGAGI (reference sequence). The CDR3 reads CASSSGSDYGYTF. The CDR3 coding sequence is TGTGCCAGCAGTTCCGGAAGCGACTATGGCTACACCTTC.

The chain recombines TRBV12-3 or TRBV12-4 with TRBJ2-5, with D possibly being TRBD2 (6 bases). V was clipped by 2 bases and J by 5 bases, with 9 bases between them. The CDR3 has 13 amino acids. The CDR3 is CASSLSAGETQYF. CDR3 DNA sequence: TGTGCCAGCAGTTTAAGTGCGGGGGAGACCCAGTACTTC.

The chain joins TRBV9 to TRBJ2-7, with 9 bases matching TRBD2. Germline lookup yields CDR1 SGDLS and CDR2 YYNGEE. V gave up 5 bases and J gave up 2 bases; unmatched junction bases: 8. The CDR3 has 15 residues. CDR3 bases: TGTGCCAGCAGTGCTAGACTAGCGGCCCCCTACGAGCAGTACTTC. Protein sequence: CASSARLAAPYEQYF.

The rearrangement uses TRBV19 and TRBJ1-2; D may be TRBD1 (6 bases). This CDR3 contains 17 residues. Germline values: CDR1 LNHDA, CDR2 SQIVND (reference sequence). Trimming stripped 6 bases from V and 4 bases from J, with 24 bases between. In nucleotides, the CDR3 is TGTGCCAGTAGGCCCCCAGGGGTGTATTTTACCGGCTATGGCTACACCTTC. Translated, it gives CASRPPGVYFTGYGYTF.

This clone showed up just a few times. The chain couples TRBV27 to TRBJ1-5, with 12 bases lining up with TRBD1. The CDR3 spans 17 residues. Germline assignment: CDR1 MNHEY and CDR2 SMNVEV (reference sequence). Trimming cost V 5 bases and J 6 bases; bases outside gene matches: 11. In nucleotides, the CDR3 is TGTGCCAGCAGTCGGATTCCCGGGACAGGGGGCAGTCAGCCCCAGCATTTT. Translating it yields CASSRIPGTGGSQPQHF.

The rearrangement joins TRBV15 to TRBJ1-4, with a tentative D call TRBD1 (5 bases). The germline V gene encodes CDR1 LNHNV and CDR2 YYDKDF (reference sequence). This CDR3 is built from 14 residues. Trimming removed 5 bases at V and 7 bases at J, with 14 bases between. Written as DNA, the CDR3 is TGTGCCACCAGCCTTGGGGGGGTAGGTGAAAAACTGTTTTTT. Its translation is CATSLGGVGEKLFF.

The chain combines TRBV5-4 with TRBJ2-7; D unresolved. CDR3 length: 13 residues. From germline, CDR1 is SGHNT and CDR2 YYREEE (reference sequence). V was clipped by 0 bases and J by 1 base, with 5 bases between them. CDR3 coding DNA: TGTGCCAGCAGCTTGGCCCTGTCCTACGAGCAGTACTTC. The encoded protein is CASSLALSYEQYF.

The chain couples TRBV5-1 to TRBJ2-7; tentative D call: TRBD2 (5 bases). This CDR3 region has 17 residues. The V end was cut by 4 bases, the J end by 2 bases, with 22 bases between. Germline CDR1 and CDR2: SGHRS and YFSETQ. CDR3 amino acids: CASSPLGSGIGPYEQYF. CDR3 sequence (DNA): TGCGCCAGCAGCCCCCTGGGGTCGGGGATAGGCCCCTACGAGCAGTACTTC.

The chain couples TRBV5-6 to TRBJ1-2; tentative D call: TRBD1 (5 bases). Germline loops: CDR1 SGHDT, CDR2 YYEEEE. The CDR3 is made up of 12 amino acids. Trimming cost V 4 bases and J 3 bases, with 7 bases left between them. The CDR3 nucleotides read TGTGCCAGCAGCACCAGGGACTATGGCTACACCTTC. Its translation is CASSTRDYGYTF.

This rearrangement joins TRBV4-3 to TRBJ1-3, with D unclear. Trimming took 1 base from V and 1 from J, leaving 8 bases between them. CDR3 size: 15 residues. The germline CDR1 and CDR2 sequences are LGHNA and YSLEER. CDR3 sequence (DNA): TGCGCCAGCAGCCAAGGGCAGGCATCTGGAAACACCATATATTTT. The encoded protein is CASSQGQASGNTIYF.

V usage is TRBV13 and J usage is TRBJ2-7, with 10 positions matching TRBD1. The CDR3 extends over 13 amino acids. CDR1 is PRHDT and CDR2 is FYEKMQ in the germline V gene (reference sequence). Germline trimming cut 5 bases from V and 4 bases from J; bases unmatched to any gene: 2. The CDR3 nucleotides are TGTGCCAGCAGCCTGGGACAGGGGTACGAGCAGTACTTC. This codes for CASSLGQGYEQYF.

Here the CDR3 DNA reads TGTGCCAGTAGTATGAGGGGACAGGGGGACTCTGGGGCCAACGTCCTGACTTTC. Its translation is CASSMRGQGDSGANVLTF. The V gene is TRBV19, the J gene TRBJ2-6, with 11 positions matching TRBD1. The CDR3 totals 18 residues. Germline V gene data show CDR1 as LNHDA and CDR2 as SQIVND (reference sequence). J was trimmed by 0 bases and V by 3 bases; bases with no gene match: 4.

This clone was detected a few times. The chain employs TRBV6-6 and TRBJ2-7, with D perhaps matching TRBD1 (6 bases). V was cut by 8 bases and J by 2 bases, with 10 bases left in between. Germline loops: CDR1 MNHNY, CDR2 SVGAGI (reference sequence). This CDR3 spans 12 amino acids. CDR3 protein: CASGWTAYEQYF. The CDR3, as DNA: TGTGCCAGCGGCTGGACAGCCTACGAGCAGTACTTC.

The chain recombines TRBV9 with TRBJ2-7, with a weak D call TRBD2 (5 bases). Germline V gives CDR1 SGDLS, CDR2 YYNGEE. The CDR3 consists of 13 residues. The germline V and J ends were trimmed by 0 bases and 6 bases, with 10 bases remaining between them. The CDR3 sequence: CASSVARTSEQYF. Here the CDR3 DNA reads TGTGCCAGCAGCGTAGCTAGGACTTCCGAGCAGTACTTC.

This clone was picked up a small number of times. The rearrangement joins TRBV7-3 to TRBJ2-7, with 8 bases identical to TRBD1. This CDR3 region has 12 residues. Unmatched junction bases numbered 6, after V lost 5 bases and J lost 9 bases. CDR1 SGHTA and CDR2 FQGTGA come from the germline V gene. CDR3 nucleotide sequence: TGTGCCAGCAGCCCAGCAGGGGGCGCGCAGTACTTC. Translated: CASSPAGGAQYF.

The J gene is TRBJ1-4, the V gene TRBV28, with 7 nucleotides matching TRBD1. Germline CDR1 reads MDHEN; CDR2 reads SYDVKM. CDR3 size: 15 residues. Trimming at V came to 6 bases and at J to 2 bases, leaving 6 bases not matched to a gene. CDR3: CASSILTGTNEKLFF. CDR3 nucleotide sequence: TGTGCCAGCAGCATACTGACAGGGACTAATGAAAAACTGTTTTTT. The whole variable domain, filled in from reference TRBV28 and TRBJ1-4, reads DVKVTQSSRYLVKRTGEKVFLECVQDMDHENMFWYRQDPGLGLRLIYFSYDVKMKEKGDIPEGYSVSREKKERFSLILESASTNQTSMYLCASSILTGTNEKLFFGSGTQLSVL.

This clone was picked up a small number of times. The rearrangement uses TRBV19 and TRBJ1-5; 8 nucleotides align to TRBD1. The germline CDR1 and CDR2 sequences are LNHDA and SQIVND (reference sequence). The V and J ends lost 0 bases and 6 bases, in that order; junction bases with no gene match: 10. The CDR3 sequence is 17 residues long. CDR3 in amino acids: CASSIDLWTGYIQPQHF. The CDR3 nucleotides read TGTGCCAGTAGTATAGATCTGTGGACAGGGTATATTCAGCCCCAGCATTTT. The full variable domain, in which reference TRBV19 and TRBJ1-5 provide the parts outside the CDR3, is DGGITQSPKYLFRKEGQNVTLSCEQNLNHDAMYWYRQDPGQGLRLIYYSQIVNDFQKGDIAEGYSVSREKKESFPLTVTSAQKNPTAFYLCASSIDLWTGYIQPQHFGDGTRLSIL.

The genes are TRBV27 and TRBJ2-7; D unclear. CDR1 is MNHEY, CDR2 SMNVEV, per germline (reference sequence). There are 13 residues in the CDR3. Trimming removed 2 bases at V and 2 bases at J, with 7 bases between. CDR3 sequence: CASSLTETYEQYF. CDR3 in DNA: TGTGCCAGCAGTTTAACAGAAACCTACGAGCAGTACTTC.

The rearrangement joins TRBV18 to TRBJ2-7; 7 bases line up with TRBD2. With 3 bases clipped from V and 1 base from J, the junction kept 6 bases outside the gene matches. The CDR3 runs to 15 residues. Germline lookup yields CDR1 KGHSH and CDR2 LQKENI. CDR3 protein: CASSPEGRGSYEQYF. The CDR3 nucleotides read TGTGCCAGCTCACCGGAGGGGCGGGGGTCCTACGAGCAGTACTTC. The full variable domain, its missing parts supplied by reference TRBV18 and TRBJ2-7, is NAGVMQNPRHLVRRRGQEARLRCSPMKGHSHVYWYRQLPEEGLKFMVYLQKENIIDESGMPKERFSAEFPKEGPSILRIQQVVRGDSAAYFCASSPEGRGSYEQYFGPGTRLTVT.